This entry is about one TCR beta chain. Antigen unknown. Researchers amplified the TCR beta CDR3 regions from RNA transcripts. The HTBI set primed first-round TCR CDR3 RT-PCR. Each CDR3 protein gets one entry after TCRdb re-called the multiplex PCR reads with MiXCR. The sample carries approximately 700,000 distinct CDR3 sequences, just under 45% recorded once. These data originate in a study of T cells in Graves' hyperthyroidism and ophthalmopathy. Study-level points and caveats: Most expanded thyroid clonotypes above 0.001 recurred in blood. Ophthalmopathy was told apart from stable hyperthyroidism by a 13 V-J model. Before onset, ophthalmopathy was predicted by the model a median 6.5 months earlier.

The sample comprised peripheral blood or thyroid tissue (not recorded which). The clonotype comes from an adult man with Graves' disease, either hyperthyroidism or ophthalmopathy (not recorded which).

The CDR3 here is CASSWEAGNTIYF. The CDR3 nucleotides are TGTGCCAGCTCTTGGGAAGCTGGAAACACCATATATTTT. V gene TRBV5-4 combines with J gene TRBJ1-3, with D uncertain. The CDR3 covers 13 residues. CDR1 and CDR2 from the germline V gene are SGHNT and YYREEE (reference sequence). V lost 7 bases and J 2 bases, leaving 10 bases between the germline ends.